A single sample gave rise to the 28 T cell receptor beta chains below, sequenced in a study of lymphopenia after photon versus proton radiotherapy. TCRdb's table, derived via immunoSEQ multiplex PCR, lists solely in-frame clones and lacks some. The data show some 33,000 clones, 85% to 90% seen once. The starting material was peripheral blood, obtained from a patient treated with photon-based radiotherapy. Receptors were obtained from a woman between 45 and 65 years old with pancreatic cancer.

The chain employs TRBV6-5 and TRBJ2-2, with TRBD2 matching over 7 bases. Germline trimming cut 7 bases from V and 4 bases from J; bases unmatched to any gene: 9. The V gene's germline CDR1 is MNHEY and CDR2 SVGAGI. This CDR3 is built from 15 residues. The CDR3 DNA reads TGTGCCAGCACCCGGCGCAGGGAGGGCACCGGGGAGCTGTTTTTT. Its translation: CASTRRREGTGELFF.

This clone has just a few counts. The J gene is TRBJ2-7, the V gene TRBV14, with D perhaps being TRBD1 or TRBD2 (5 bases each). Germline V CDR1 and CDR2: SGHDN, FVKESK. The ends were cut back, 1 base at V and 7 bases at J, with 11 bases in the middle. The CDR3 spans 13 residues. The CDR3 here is CASSQVWDREQYF. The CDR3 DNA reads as TGTGCCAGCAGCCAAGTTTGGGACCGGGAGCAGTACTTC.

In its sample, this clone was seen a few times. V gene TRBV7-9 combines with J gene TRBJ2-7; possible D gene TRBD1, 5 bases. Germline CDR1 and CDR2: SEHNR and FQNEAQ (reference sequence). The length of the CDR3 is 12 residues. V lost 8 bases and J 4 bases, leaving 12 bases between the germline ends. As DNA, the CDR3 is TGTGCCAGCGGCGGCAGGGATTACGAGCAGTACTTC. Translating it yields CASGGRDYEQYF.

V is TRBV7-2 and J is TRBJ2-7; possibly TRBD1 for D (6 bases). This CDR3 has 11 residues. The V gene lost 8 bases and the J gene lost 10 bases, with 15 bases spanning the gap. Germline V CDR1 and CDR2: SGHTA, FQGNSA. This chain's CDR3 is CASRLRDTQYF. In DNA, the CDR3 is TGTGCCAGCCGTCTCCGGGACACCCAGTACTTC.

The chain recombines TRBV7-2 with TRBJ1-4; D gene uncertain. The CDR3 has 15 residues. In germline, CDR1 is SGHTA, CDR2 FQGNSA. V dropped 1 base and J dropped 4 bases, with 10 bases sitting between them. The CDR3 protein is CASSLGWAVNEKLFF. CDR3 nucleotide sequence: TGTGCCAGCAGCTTAGGATGGGCTGTTAATGAAAAACTGTTTTTT. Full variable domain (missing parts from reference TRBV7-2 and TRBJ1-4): GAGVSQSPSNKVTEKGKDVELRCDPISGHTALYWYRQSLGQGLEFLIYFQGNSAPDKSGLPSDRFSAERTGGSVSTLTIQRTQQEDSAVYLCASSLGWAVNEKLFFGSGTQLSVL.

CDR3 sequence reads: CASSLDTGQGNEQFF. DNA of the CDR3: TGTGCCAGCAGCTTAGATACGGGACAGGGCAATGAGCAGTTCTTC. This sequence joins TRBV11-2 and TRBJ2-1, with 9 bases aligning to TRBD1. The junction had 3 bases not matched to a gene; V was cut back by 0 bases and J by 6 bases. This CDR3 has 15 residues. CDR1 is SGHAT, CDR2 FQNNGV, per germline.

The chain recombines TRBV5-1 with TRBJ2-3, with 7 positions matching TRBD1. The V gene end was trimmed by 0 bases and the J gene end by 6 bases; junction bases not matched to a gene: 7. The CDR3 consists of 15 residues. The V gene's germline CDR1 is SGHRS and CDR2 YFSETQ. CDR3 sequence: CASSLAGQASDTQYF. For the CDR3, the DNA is TGCGCCAGCAGCTTGGCCGGACAGGCGTCGGATACGCAGTATTTT.

CDR3 nucleotides: TGTGCCAGCAGCTTAGCCGGAAAAGTCCAAGAGACCCAGTACTTC. Its protein is CASSLAGKVQETQYF. The rearrangement joins TRBV11-2 to TRBJ2-5; D not certain. This CDR3 has 15 residues. The germline V gene encodes CDR1 SGHAT and CDR2 FQNNGV. V shed 1 base and J shed 1 base, with 10 bases lying between them.

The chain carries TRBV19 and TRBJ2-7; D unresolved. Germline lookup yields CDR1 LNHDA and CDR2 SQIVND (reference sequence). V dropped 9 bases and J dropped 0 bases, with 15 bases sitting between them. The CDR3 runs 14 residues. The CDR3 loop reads CASRVDPSSYEQYF. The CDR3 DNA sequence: TGTGCCAGCCGCGTAGACCCTAGCTCCTACGAGCAGTACTTC. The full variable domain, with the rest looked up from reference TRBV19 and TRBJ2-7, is DGGITQSPKYLFRKEGQNVTLSCEQNLNHDAMYWYRQDPGQGLRLIYYSQIVNDFQKGDIAEGYSVSREKKESFPLTVTSAQKNPTAFYLCASRVDPSSYEQYFGPGTRLTVT.

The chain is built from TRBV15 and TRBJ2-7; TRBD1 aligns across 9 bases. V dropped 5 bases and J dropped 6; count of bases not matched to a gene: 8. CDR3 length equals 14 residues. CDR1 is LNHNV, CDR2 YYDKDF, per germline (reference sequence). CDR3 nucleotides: TGTGCCACCAGCGCCCTGCGGACAGGGGCCGAGCAGTACTTC. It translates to CATSALRTGAEQYF.

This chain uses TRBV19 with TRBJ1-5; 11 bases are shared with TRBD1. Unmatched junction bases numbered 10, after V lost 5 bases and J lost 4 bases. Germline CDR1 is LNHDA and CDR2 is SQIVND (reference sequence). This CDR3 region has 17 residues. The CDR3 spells CASSAYPGTGGNQPQHF. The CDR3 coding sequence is TGTGCCAGTAGTGCATACCCCGGGACAGGGGGGAATCAGCCCCAGCATTTT.

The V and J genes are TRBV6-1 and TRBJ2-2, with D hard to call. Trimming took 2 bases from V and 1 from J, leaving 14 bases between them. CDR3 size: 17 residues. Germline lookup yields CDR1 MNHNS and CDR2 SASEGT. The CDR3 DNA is TGTGCCAGCAGTGAAAAATGGCGTACGGGGAACACCGGGGAGCTGTTTTTT. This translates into CASSEKWRTGNTGELFF.

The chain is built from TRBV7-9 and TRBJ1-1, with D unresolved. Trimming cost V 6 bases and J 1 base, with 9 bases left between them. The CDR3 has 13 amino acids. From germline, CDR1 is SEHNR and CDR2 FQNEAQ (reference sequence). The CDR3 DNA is TGTGCCAGCAGTCCTACACAGAACACTGAAGCTTTCTTT. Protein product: CASSPTQNTEAFF.

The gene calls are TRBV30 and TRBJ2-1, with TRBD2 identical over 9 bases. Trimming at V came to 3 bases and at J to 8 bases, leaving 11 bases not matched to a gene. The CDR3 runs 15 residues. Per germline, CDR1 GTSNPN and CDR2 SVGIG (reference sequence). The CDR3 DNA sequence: TGTGCCTGGAGAAAGGCGGGAGGGCCTCCGGATGAGCAGTTCTTC. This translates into CAWRKAGGPPDEQFF.

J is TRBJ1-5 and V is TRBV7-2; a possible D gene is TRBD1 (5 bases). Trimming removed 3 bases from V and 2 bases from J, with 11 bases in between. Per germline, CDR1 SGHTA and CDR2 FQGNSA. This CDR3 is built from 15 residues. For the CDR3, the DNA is TGTGCCAGCAGCTTGGGGCAGACACGCAATCAGCCCCAGCATTTT. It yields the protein CASSLGQTRNQPQHF.

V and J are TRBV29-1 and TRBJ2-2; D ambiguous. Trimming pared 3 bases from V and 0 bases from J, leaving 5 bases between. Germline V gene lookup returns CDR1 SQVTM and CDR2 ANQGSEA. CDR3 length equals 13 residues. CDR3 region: CSVDTANTGELFF. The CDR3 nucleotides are TGCAGCGTTGACACAGCGAACACCGGGGAGCTGTTTTTT.

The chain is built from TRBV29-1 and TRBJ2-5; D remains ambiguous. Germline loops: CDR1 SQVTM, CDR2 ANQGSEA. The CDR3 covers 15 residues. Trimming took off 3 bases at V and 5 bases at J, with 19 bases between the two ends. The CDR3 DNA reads TGCAGCGTTGAGCAGGACCTAAGTGTGGGGGAGACCCAGTACTTC. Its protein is CSVEQDLSVGETQYF.

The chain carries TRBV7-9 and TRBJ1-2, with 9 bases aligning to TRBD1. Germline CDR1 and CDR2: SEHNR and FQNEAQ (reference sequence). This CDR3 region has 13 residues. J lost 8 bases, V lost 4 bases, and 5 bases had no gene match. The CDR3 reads CASSSGQGRGYTF. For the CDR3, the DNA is TGTGCCAGCAGCTCAGGACAGGGGAGAGGCTACACCTTC.

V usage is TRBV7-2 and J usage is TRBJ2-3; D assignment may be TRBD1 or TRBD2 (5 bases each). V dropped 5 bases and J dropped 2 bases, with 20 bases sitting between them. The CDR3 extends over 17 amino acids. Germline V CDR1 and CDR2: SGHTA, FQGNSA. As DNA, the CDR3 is TGTGCCAGCAGCGATTCCGGGACCCGGGCCTACACAGATACGCAGTATTTT. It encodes CASSDSGTRAYTDTQYF.

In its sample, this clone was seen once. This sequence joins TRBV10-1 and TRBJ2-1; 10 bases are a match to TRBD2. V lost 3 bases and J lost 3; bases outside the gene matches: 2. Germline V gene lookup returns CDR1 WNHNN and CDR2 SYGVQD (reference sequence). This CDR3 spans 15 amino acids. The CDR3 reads CASSELAGSYNEQFF. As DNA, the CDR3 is TGCGCCAGCAGTGAACTAGCGGGAAGCTACAATGAGCAGTTCTTC.

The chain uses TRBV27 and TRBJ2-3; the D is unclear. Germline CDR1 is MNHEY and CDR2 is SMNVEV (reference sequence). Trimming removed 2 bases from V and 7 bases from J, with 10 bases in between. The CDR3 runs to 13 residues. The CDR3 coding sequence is TGTGCCAGCAGTTTAAGAGGTCTATATACGCAGTATTTT. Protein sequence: CASSLRGLYTQYF.

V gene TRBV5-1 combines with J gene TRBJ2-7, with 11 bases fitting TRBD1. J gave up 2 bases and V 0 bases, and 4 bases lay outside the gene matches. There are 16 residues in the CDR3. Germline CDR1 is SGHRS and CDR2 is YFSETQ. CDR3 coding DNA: TGCGCCAGCAGCTTGGGGACAGGGGGCGGCGCCTACGAGCAGTACTTC. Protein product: CASSLGTGGGAYEQYF.

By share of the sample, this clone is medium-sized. The CDR3 DNA sequence: TGTGCCAGCACCCCAAGAGGGTACGGGAAAAACACTGAAGCTTTCTTT. Protein product: CASTPRGYGKNTEAFF. The chain recombines TRBV2 with TRBJ1-1; D call uncertain. The CDR3 spans 16 residues. CDR1 is SNHLY, CDR2 FYNNEI, per germline. Trimming shortened V by 7 bases and J by 2 bases, and 20 bases separated the two germline ends. Together with reference TRBV2 and TRBJ1-1, the CDR3 gives the full variable domain: EPEVTQTPSHQVTQMGQEVILRCVPISNHLYFYWYRQILGQKVEFLVSFYNNEISEKSEIFDDQFSVERPDGSNFTLKIRSTKLEDSAMYFCASTPRGYGKNTEAFFGQGTRLTVV.

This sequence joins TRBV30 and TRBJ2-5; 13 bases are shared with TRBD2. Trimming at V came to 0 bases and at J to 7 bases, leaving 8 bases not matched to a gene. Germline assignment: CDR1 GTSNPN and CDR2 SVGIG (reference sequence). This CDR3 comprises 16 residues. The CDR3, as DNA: TGTGCCTGGAGTGTCGGACTAGCGGGAGAAGTAGGGACCCAGTACTTC. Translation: CAWSVGLAGEVGTQYF.

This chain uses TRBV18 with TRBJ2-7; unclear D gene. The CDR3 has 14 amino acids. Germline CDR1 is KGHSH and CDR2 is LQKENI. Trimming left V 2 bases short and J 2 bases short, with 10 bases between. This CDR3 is CASSPSTVPYEQYF. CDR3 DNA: TGTGCCAGCTCACCAAGCACCGTCCCCTACGAGCAGTACTTC.

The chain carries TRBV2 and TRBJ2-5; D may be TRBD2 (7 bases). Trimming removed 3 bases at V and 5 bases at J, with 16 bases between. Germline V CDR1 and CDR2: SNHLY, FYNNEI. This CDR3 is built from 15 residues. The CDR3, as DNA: TGTGCCAGCAGTGACGTGAGGGGGGGCTTCGAGACCCAGTACTTC. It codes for CASSDVRGGFETQYF. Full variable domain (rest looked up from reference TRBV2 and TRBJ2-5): EPEVTQTPSHQVTQMGQEVILRCVPISNHLYFYWYRQILGQKVEFLVSFYNNEISEKSEIFDDQFSVERPDGSNFTLKIRSTKLEDSAMYFCASSDVRGGFETQYFGPGTRLLVL.

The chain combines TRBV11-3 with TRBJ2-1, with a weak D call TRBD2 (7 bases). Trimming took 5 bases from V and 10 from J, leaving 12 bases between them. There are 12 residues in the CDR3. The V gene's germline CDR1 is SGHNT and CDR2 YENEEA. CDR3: CASSGGAVEQFF. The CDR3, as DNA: TGTGCCAGCAGCGGGGGGGCGGTGGAGCAGTTCTTC.

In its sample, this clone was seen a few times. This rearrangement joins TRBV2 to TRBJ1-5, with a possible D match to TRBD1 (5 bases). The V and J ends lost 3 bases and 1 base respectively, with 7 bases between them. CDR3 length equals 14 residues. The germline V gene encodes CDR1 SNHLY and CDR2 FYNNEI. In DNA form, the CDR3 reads TGTGCCAGCAGTGAGGGGCAGAGCAATCAGCCCCAGCATTTT. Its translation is CASSEGQSNQPQHF.